Listed below are T cell receptor beta chains from one sample, sequenced in a study of cytomegalovirus exposure and HLA in healthy donors. Profiling relied on immunoSEQ multiplex PCR, and the TCRdb table lists in-frame clones only, not all of them. This repertoire comprises around 50,000 clones; its ten largest clones make up about 10%. Sequencing was done on a sample of PBMCs. These receptors were taken from a woman aged 50 to 60 in good health and CMV-seropositive. Both conserved end residues are part of each CDR3. Each record gives: D gene, V gene, J gene, CDR3 protein, CDR3 DNA. D genes are given only for firm matches.

TRBD2	TRBV5-1	TRBJ2-7	CASSLTPEGGYEQYF	TGCGCCAGCAGCCTTACCCCGGAGGGAGGGTACGAGCAGTACTTC
NA	TRBV6-4	TRBJ1-1	CASSDSYRNTEAFF	TGTGCCAGCAGTGACTCGTACAGAAACACTGAAGCTTTCTTT
TRBD1	TRBV10-3	TRBJ1-2	CATGRGQGAEDTF	TGTGCCACTGGACGTGGACAGGGGGCGGAAGACACCTTC
NA	TRBV30	TRBJ2-7	CAWSVRRGTTPYEQYF	TGTGCCTGGAGTGTACGAAGGGGGACTACCCCCTACGAGCAGTACTTC
NA	TRBV27	TRBJ2-5	CASSFGFRQETQYF	TGTGCCAGCAGTTTTGGTTTCAGACAAGAGACCCAGTACTTC
TRBD1	TRBV5-1	TRBJ2-2	CASSFRQGRDGELFF	TGCGCCAGCAGCTTTCGACAGGGTAGAGACGGGGAGCTGTTTTTT
TRBD1	TRBV27	TRBJ2-7	CASSLMTGVEQYF	TGTGCCAGCAGTCTCATGACAGGGGTCGAGCAGTACTTC
TRBD2	TRBV6-4	TRBJ2-3	CASRPLAGGADTQYF	TGTGCCAGCAGACCCCTAGCGGGGGGTGCAGATACGCAGTATTTT
NA	TRBV27	TRBJ2-7	CASSLSTPPGGEQYF	TGTGCCAGCAGTTTATCGACACCACCCGGGGGCGAGCAGTACTTC
TRBD1	TRBV7-9	TRBJ2-7	CASSFTGVGNEQYF	TGTGCCAGCAGCTTTACAGGGGTGGGAAACGAGCAGTACTTC